This paragraph reports one T cell receptor beta chain. The antigen is undetermined. The record originates from a study of T cell responses to AZD1222 COVID-19 vaccine. Regarding the study as a whole: Seropositive status at baseline applied to only 6 or 7 AZD1222 recipients. Repertoires were obtained solely post-peak T cell response.

Assay: immunoSEQ multiplex PCR; the TCRdb copy retains only in-frame clones and omits some. The top ten hold 5.5% of the sample, which has some 160,000 clones, roughly 90% seen once. Germline values: CDR1 ENHRY, CDR2 SYGVKD. The V gene end was trimmed by 2 bases and the J gene end by 7 bases; junction bases not matched to a gene: 4. The CDR3 runs 13 residues. This sequence originates from an adult in good health. This chain links TRBV10-3 with TRBJ1-2; 7 positions agree with TRBD1. This specimen was peripheral blood, taken on day 0 of AZD1222 vaccination. CDR3 in DNA: TGTGCCATCAGTGAGACAGGGGAAGGTGGCTACACCTTC. This codes for CAISETGEGGYTF.